The entry that follows covers one TCR beta chain sequence. The sample belongs to a study of blood T cell repertoires in COVID-19. Looked up from germline, CDR1 is LNHNV and CDR2 is YYDKDF (reference sequence). V lost 0 bases to trimming and J lost 2 bases, with 10 bases between them. The CDR3 is made up of 15 amino acids. Data came from immunoSEQ multiplex PCR; TCRdb stores just in-frame clones and leaves some out. Of 300,000 to 400,000 clones in the sample, around 87% are singletons; the top ten hold about 2%. This TCR was recovered from a woman aged 60 to 75 with COVID-19, enrolled during active disease. The material sequenced was peripheral blood. This chain links TRBV15 with TRBJ1-2, with no clear D. The CDR3 region is CATSRDSLANYGYTF. In nucleotides, the CDR3 is TGTGCCACCAGCAGAGATTCTCTGGCAAACTATGGCTACACCTTC.